This is a list of T cell receptor beta chains from one sample in a study of T cell responses to AZD1222 COVID-19 vaccine. Sequencing used immunoSEQ multiplex PCR; TCRdb keeps in-frame clones, though not all of them. The sample shows roughly 150,000 clones, roughly nine tenths of them seen only once. Source: peripheral blood, taken 28 days after the second AZD1222 dose. These TCRs come from an adult who received the AZD1222 COVID-19 vaccine. The CDR3 runs from the conserved cysteine through the conserved F or W. D genes are given only for firm matches. Only some rows state a clone size, as once, few, many or a class for expanded clones.

D: TRBD2
V: TRBV5-1
J: TRBJ2-2
size: NA
CDR3: CASSLGLASTGELFF
DNA: TGCGCCAGCAGCTTGGGACTAGCGAGCACCGGGGAGCTGTTTTTT

D: NA
V: TRBV7-3
J: TRBJ2-3
size: NA
CDR3: CASSPGRGGTDTQYF
DNA: TGTGCCAGCAGCCCGGGCAGGGGTGGCACAGATACGCAGTATTTT

D: NA
V: TRBV28
J: TRBJ1-2
size: NA
CDR3: CASYPGRPYGYTF
DNA: TGTGCCAGCTACCCGGGACGGCCCTATGGCTACACCTTC

D: TRBD2
V: TRBV15
J: TRBJ2-7
size: NA
CDR3: CATSRDSLAGGNIYEQYF
DNA: TGTGCCACCAGCAGAGATAGCCTAGCGGGAGGTAATATCTACGAGCAGTACTTC

D: NA
V: TRBV27
J: TRBJ1-2
size: NA
CDR3: CASSLSGSYGYTF
DNA: TGTGCCAGCAGTTTATCAGGGTCCTATGGCTACACCTTC

D: TRBD1
V: TRBV28
J: TRBJ1-4
size: once
CDR3: CASSPLDRDEKLFF
DNA: TGTGCCAGCAGCCCCCTAGACAGGGATGAAAAACTGTTTTTT

D: TRBD1
V: TRBV12-3/TRBV12-4
J: TRBJ1-6
size: NA
CDR3: CASSLTGGPLHF
DNA: TGTGCCAGCAGTTTGACAGGGGGACCCCTCCACTTT

D: NA
V: TRBV24-1
J: TRBJ2-2
size: NA
CDR3: CATTGTANTGELFF
DNA: TGTGCCACGACCGGGACGGCGAACACCGGGGAGCTGTTTTTT

D: NA
V: TRBV6-5
J: TRBJ2-7
size: NA
CDR3: CASSSLYEQYF
DNA: TGTGCCAGCAGTTCACTTTACGAGCAGTACTTC

D: NA
V: TRBV29-1
J: TRBJ1-1
size: NA
CDR3: CSVGQPDTEAFF
DNA: TGCAGCGTAGGACAGCCTGACACTGAAGCTTTCTTT

D: NA
V: TRBV28
J: TRBJ1-5
size: NA
CDR3: CASSLDSYSNQPQHF
DNA: TGTGCCAGCAGCTTAGACAGTTATAGCAATCAGCCCCAGCATTTT

D: TRBD1
V: TRBV9
J: TRBJ2-7
size: NA
CDR3: CASSVGGQSYEQYF
DNA: TGTGCCAGCAGCGTAGGGGGACAGTCCTACGAGCAGTACTTC

D: TRBD1
V: TRBV19
J: TRBJ1-4
size: NA
CDR3: CARRVFRHRGQSEKLFF
DNA: TGTGCCAGGAGGGTATTTCGCCACAGGGGGCAAAGCGAAAAACTGTTTTTT

D: NA
V: TRBV28
J: TRBJ2-7
size: NA
CDR3: CASSPTGQKKSYEQYF
DNA: TGTGCCAGCAGTCCAACGGGACAAAAGAAATCCTACGAGCAGTACTTC

D: TRBD1
V: TRBV13
J: TRBJ2-7
size: NA
CDR3: CASSFTGTGPYEQYF
DNA: TGTGCCAGCAGCTTTACCGGGACAGGCCCCTACGAGCAGTACTTC

D: NA
V: TRBV6-2/TRBV6-3
J: TRBJ2-2
size: NA
CDR3: CASSHYSPGELFF
DNA: TGTGCCAGCAGCCATTACAGCCCCGGGGAGCTGTTTTTT

D: TRBD2
V: TRBV7-3
J: TRBJ2-1
size: NA
CDR3: CASSLPSGAGPHTSYNEQFF
DNA: TGTGCCAGCAGCTTACCCTCGGGAGCGGGGCCACATACTTCCTACAATGAGCAGTTCTTC

D: NA
V: TRBV4-3
J: TRBJ1-3
size: few
CDR3: CASSQDSLSGNTIYF
DNA: TGCGCCAGCAGCCAGGACAGTCTCTCTGGAAACACCATATATTTT

D: TRBD2
V: TRBV5-4
J: TRBJ2-5
size: NA
CDR3: CASSRGLAGVLKETQYF
DNA: TGTGCCAGCAGCCGCGGGTTAGCGGGAGTACTGAAAGAGACCCAGTACTTC

D: TRBD1
V: TRBV5-4
J: TRBJ1-1
size: NA
CDR3: CASSLLQGPVSLEAFF
DNA: TGTGCCAGCAGCTTACTACAGGGGCCGGTATCCCTTGAAGCTTTCTTT

D: NA
V: TRBV5-8
J: TRBJ1-6
size: NA
CDR3: CASSIKDGSSPLHF
DNA: TGTGCCAGCAGCATAAAGGACGGAAGTTCACCCCTCCACTTT

D: TRBD1
V: TRBV5-6
J: TRBJ2-7
size: once
CDR3: CASSVNSGTGGIEQYF
DNA: TGTGCCAGCAGCGTTAACTCCGGGACAGGGGGCATCGAGCAGTACTTC

D: TRBD1
V: TRBV28
J: TRBJ1-4
size: NA
CDR3: CASSPNWDRVYEKLFF
DNA: TGTGCCAGCAGCCCAAACTGGGACAGGGTTTATGAAAAACTGTTTTTT

D: NA
V: TRBV10-3
J: TRBJ1-1
size: NA
CDR3: CAIRGGVNGNTEAFF
DNA: TGTGCCATCAGGGGTGGCGTTAACGGGAACACTGAAGCTTTCTTT

D: TRBD2
V: TRBV3-1/TRBV3-2
J: TRBJ2-2
size: NA
CDR3: CASSHKAGGPTGELFF
DNA: TGTGCCAGCAGCCACAAAGCGGGGGGACCCACCGGGGAGCTGTTTTTT

D: NA
V: TRBV27
J: TRBJ1-2
size: NA
CDR3: CASSPNLLGDGYTF
DNA: TGTGCCAGCAGTCCCAACCTTCTAGGGGACGGCTACACCTTC

D: NA
V: TRBV7-2
J: TRBJ2-3
size: NA
CDR3: CASSLLPRARTADTQYF
DNA: TGTGCCAGCAGCCTTCTCCCTCGAGCTAGGACGGCAGATACGCAGTATTTT

D: NA
V: TRBV2
J: TRBJ2-7
size: few
CDR3: CASRRQDSYEQYF
DNA: TGTGCCAGCAGAAGACAAGACAGTTACGAGCAGTACTTC

D: NA
V: TRBV6-1
J: TRBJ2-3
size: NA
CDR3: CASSERTKPSNSQYF
DNA: TGTGCCAGCAGTGAAAGGACTAAGCCATCCAACTCGCAGTATTTT

D: NA
V: TRBV2
J: TRBJ2-7
size: NA
CDR3: CASSERNWGSEQYF
DNA: TGTGCCAGCAGTGAGCGAAATTGGGGTTCCGAGCAGTACTTC

D: TRBD1
V: TRBV3-1/TRBV3-2
J: TRBJ1-4
size: NA
CDR3: CASSDRDSTNEKLFF
DNA: TGTGCCAGCAGCGACAGGGATTCGACTAATGAAAAACTGTTTTTT

D: TRBD1
V: TRBV19
J: TRBJ1-5
size: NA
CDR3: CASSTQGNQPQHF
DNA: TGTGCCAGTAGTACACAGGGGAATCAGCCCCAGCATTTT

D: NA
V: TRBV2
J: TRBJ1-2
size: NA
CDR3: CASTEDTYGYTF
DNA: TGTGCCAGCACGGAGGACACTTATGGCTACACCTTC

D: NA
V: TRBV21-1
J: TRBJ2-7
size: NA
CDR3: CASSKRGVGTGRYEQYF
DNA: TGTGCCAGCAGCAAACGGGGGGTGGGGACAGGGCGTTACGAGCAGTACTTC

D: TRBD1
V: TRBV3-1/TRBV3-2
J: TRBJ2-7
size: once
CDR3: CASSPSWTGEQGQYF
DNA: TGTGCCAGCAGCCCTAGCTGGACAGGGGAACAAGGGCAGTACTTC

D: NA
V: TRBV15
J: TRBJ1-1
size: NA
CDR3: CATREGLRNTEAFF
DNA: TGTGCCACCAGAGAGGGACTTAGGAACACTGAAGCTTTCTTT

D: NA
V: TRBV10-3
J: TRBJ1-1
size: NA
CDR3: CAISESGPGNTEAFF
DNA: TGTGCCATCAGTGAGTCAGGGCCGGGGAACACTGAAGCTTTCTTT

D: NA
V: TRBV2
J: TRBJ1-1
size: NA
CDR3: CASSEPAAATEAFF
DNA: TGTGCCAGCAGTGAACCGGCGGCAGCCACTGAAGCTTTCTTT

D: TRBD2
V: TRBV11-2
J: TRBJ2-1
size: NA
CDR3: CASSLTLAGGYNEQFF
DNA: TGTGCCAGCAGCTTAACCCTAGCGGGGGGGTACAATGAGCAGTTCTTC

D: NA
V: TRBV19
J: TRBJ1-2
size: NA
CDR3: CASSMDSHYGYTF
DNA: TGTGCCAGTAGTATGGACAGCCACTATGGCTACACCTTC